The sequence of this T cell receptor (beta chain) was determined in a study of cytomegalovirus exposure and HLA in healthy donors. Study at large: In a later analysis, it was reported that the 90 to 150 validation repertoires had been produced on the same platform as the 666 repertoires belonging to the first cohort.

Findings of the study overall: It was about 150 TCR beta chains that were listed as cytomegalovirus-associated.

Notes on this clone: Its antigen is as yet unknown.

The length of the CDR3 is 13 residues. Per the germline V gene, CDR1 is SNHLY and CDR2 is FYNNEI. With 6 bases removed from V and 5 bases from J, the gap between germline ends came to 13 bases. This table comes from immunoSEQ multiplex PCR, and its TCRdb copy is limited to in-frame clones, with some not included. This table has about 190,000 clones, approximately 84% appearing once. This chain links TRBV2 with TRBJ1-1, with D perhaps TRBD1 (5 bases). The origin of this receptor is a man aged 18 to 35 in good health and CMV-seropositive. The sample comprised PBMCs. The CDR3 coding sequence is TGTGCCAGCAGCGAGATCGGGGGAACTGAAGCTTTCTTT. Translation: CASSEIGGTEAFF.